The 32 T cell receptor beta chains given below trace back to one sample, sequenced in a study of shared clonotypes between healthy human individuals. The data were produced by immunoSEQ multiplex PCR, yet TCRdb's version contains in-frame clones alone and is incomplete. The sample gives some 2,100,000 clones, more than 90% of which show up once; 0.1% to 0.15% is in the top ten. Sequencing used naive CD4+ T cells sorted from blood. Noted subset: CD45RA+ positively selected. The source is a man aged 18 to 30 in good health.

The count of this clone is one. Other DNA sequences from this sample encode an identical CDR3 as well. This chain links TRBV29-1 with TRBJ2-4; D remains unclear. CDR1 and CDR2 from the germline V gene are SQVTM and ANQGSEA. CDR3 length: 14 amino acids. Trimming pared 3 bases from V and 0 bases from J, leaving 9 bases between. The CDR3 bases are TGCAGCGTTGAGGGTCGACTAGCCAAAAACATTCAGTACTTC. The encoded protein is CSVEGRLAKNIQYF.

This clone has a single count. The CDR3 DNA is TGTGCCAGCAGCTTGACAGGGGTCCCCTACGAGCAGTACTTC. It translates to CASSLTGVPYEQYF. The V and J genes are TRBV5-6 and TRBJ2-7; 7 positions agree with TRBD1. The junction had 3 bases not matched to a gene; V was cut back by 1 base and J by 2 bases. The CDR3 runs 14 residues. The germline CDR1 and CDR2 sequences are SGHDT and YYEEEE.

CDR3 DNA: TGTGCCAGTAGTAGCGGGAGTCGTTACGCCTACAATGAGCAGTTCTTC. Translation: CASSSGSRYAYNEQFF. The chain has TRBV19 and TRBJ2-1; 7 bases are shared with TRBD2. Trimming removed 4 bases from V and 2 bases from J; junction bases left unmatched: 8. Germline V gives CDR1 LNHDA, CDR2 SQIVND (reference sequence). The CDR3 has 16 amino acids. Filled out from reference TRBV19 and TRBJ2-1, the complete variable domain reads DGGITQSPKYLFRKEGQNVTLSCEQNLNHDAMYWYRQDPGQGLRLIYYSQIVNDFQKGDIAEGYSVSREKKESFPLTVTSAQKNPTAFYLCASSSGSRYAYNEQFFGPGTRLTVL.

The rearrangement links TRBV5-1 to TRBJ2-2, with TRBD2 matching 9 bases. This CDR3 spans 15 amino acids. Germline V gene sequence: CDR1 SGHRS, CDR2 YFSETQ. Unmatched junction bases numbered 7, after V lost 1 base and J lost 9 bases. The CDR3 coding sequence is TGCGCCAGCAGCTTGAGTAGCGGGGGAGTCAGGGAGCTGTTTTTT. This translates into CASSLSSGGVRELFF.

V is TRBV9 and J is TRBJ2-1; 9 bases align to TRBD2. Germline V CDR1 and CDR2: SGDLS, YYNGEE. V dropped 0 bases and J dropped 5; count of bases not matched to a gene: 0. The CDR3 is 14 residues long. As DNA, the CDR3 is TGTGCCAGCAGCGTAGGCGGGGGGGACAATGAGCAGTTCTTC. It specifies CASSVGGGDNEQFF. The full variable domain, rest sourced from reference TRBV9 and TRBJ2-1, is DSGVTQTPKHLITATGQRVTLRCSPRSGDLSVYWYQQSLDQGLQFLIQYYNGEERAKGNILERFSAQQFPDLHSELNLSSLELGDSALYFCASSVGGGDNEQFFGPGTRLTVL.

The V call is TRBV13, the J call TRBJ2-1, with 10 bases matching TRBD2. The CDR3 loop spans 14 amino acids. Germline-derived CDR1 and CDR2 are PRHDT and FYEKMQ (reference sequence). Trimming cost V 3 bases and J 8 bases; bases outside gene matches: 4. DNA for the CDR3: TGTGCCAGCAGCTTGGCTAGCGGGAGCGATGAGCAGTTCTTC. This codes for CASSLASGSDEQFF.

The rearrangement links TRBV18 to TRBJ2-7; 7 bases fit TRBD2. The germline CDR1 and CDR2 sequences are KGHSH and LQKENI. This CDR3 spans 14 amino acids. V shed 0 bases and J 6 bases; nucleotides not matched to a gene: 5. The CDR3 loop reads CASSPPGRTSEQYF. In DNA form, the CDR3 reads TGTGCCAGCTCACCACCAGGACGGACTAGCGAGCAGTACTTC. Based on the CDR3 plus reference TRBV18 and TRBJ2-7, the full variable domain is NAGVMQNPRHLVRRRGQEARLRCSPMKGHSHVYWYRQLPEEGLKFMVYLQKENIIDESGMPKERFSAEFPKEGPSILRIQQVVRGDSAAYFCASSPPGRTSEQYFGPGTRLTVT.

This chain uses TRBV5-4 with TRBJ1-2; maybe TRBD1 (5 bases). Germline values: CDR1 SGHNT, CDR2 YYREEE (reference sequence). The CDR3 is 14 residues long. Trimming pared 4 bases from V and 5 bases from J, leaving 15 bases between. CDR3 protein: CASSRTAGGYGYTF. The CDR3 DNA reads TGTGCCAGCAGCCGGACCGCGGGGGGGTATGGCTACACCTTC. Full variable domain (remainder filled in from reference TRBV5-4 and TRBJ1-2): ETGVTQSPTHLIKTRGQQVTLRCSSQSGHNTVSWYQQALGQGPQFIFQYYREEENGRGNFPPRFSGLQFPNYSSELNVNALELDDSALYLCASSRTAGGYGYTFGSGTRLTVV.

CDR3 DNA: TGCGCCAGCACCTCCCCGGGGGCAGGGGGCTTTGAAAAACTGTTTTTT. This encodes CASTSPGAGGFEKLFF. The rearrangement joins TRBV4-1 to TRBJ1-4; 8 positions agree with TRBD1. The V gene end was trimmed by 7 bases and the J gene end by 7 bases; junction bases not matched to a gene: 14. The CDR3 totals 16 residues. Germline assignment: CDR1 MGHRA and CDR2 YSYEKL.

J is TRBJ1-5 and V is TRBV6-6; D is perhaps TRBD1 (6 bases). The CDR3 has 14 amino acids. V lost 8 bases, J lost 4 bases, and 15 bases lay in between. Germline V gene sequence: CDR1 MNHNY, CDR2 SVGAGI (reference sequence). Here the CDR3 DNA reads TGTGCCAGCGGGGGGCCCGCGACTAATCAGCCCCAGCATTTT. This gives the protein CASGGPATNQPQHF.

This clone has only one observation. Additional DNA sequences in this sample encode the identical CDR3. The chain employs TRBV30 and TRBJ1-1, with 10 bases aligning to TRBD1. Trimming at V came to 3 bases and at J to 5 bases, leaving 6 bases not matched to a gene. This CDR3 contains 14 residues. CDR1 is GTSNPN, CDR2 SVGIG, per germline (reference sequence). The CDR3 DNA is TGTGCCTGGAGACCTGACAGGGGGCGGACTGAAGCTTTCTTT. It is translated as CAWRPDRGRTEAFF. Drawing the rest from reference TRBV30 and TRBJ1-1, the complete variable domain is SQTIHQWPATLVQPVGSPLSLECTVEGTSNPNLYWYRQAAGRGLQLLFYSVGIGQISSEVPQNLSASRPQDRQFILSSKKLLLSDSGFYLCAWRPDRGRTEAFFGQGTRLTVV.

Concerning this clone itself: Other DNA sequences of this sample code for an identical CDR3. The chain carries TRBV27 and TRBJ2-5; D is uncertain. V was clipped by 2 bases and J by 4 bases, with 5 bases between them. The CDR3 has 12 residues. CDR1 is MNHEY and CDR2 is SMNVEV in the germline V gene (reference sequence). This CDR3 is CASSLLGETQYF. Written as DNA, the CDR3 is TGTGCCAGCAGTTTACTGGGAGAGACCCAGTACTTC.

The chain combines TRBV15 with TRBJ2-3, with 7 bases aligning to TRBD2. After removal of 7 bases from V and 4 bases from J, the junction contained 11 bases not matched to a gene. Germline V lookup: CDR1 LNHNV, CDR2 YYDKDF (reference sequence). The CDR3 is made up of 15 amino acids. CDR3 nucleotides: TGTGCCACCACCCGGACTGGCGGGAGTTCAGATACGCAGTATTTT. The encoded protein is CATTRTGGSSDTQYF. Full variable domain (missing parts from reference TRBV15 and TRBJ2-3): DAMVIQNPRYQVTQFGKPVTLSCSQTLNHNVMYWYQQKSSQAPKLLFHYYDKDFNNEADTPDNFQSRRPNTSFCFLDIRSPGLGDTAMYLCATTRTGGSSDTQYFGPGTRLTVL.

Worth noting for this clone: This specimen includes other DNA sequences encoding the same CDR3. This rearrangement joins TRBV5-6 to TRBJ1-2; no firm D call. The CDR3 has 13 residues. In germline, CDR1 is SGHDT, CDR2 YYEEEE. Deletions cut 1 base from V and 5 bases from J, with 9 bases between. The CDR3: CASSLTENYGYTF. In DNA, the CDR3 is TGTGCCAGCAGCTTGACGGAGAATTATGGCTACACCTTC.

This rearrangement joins TRBV29-1 to TRBJ2-2; maybe TRBD1 (5 bases). The CDR3 loop spans 11 amino acids. The V end lost 8 bases, the J end lost 6 bases, and 10 bases lay between the germline ends. The germline CDR1 and CDR2 sequences are SQVTM and ANQGSEA. The CDR3 region has the DNA TGCAGCTATAGGGGCGCCGGGGAGCTGTTTTTT. Its translation is CSYRGAGELFF.

Comment on this clone: Other DNA variants within this sample encode the same CDR3. The chain carries TRBV18 and TRBJ2-5; D unresolved. Trimming shortened V by 2 bases and J by 1 base, and 5 bases separated the two germline ends. The CDR3 is made up of 13 amino acids. Germline V gene lookup returns CDR1 KGHSH and CDR2 LQKENI. The CDR3 loop is CASSPGRQETQYF. The CDR3 DNA reads TGTGCCAGCTCACCAGGACGCCAAGAGACCCAGTACTTC.

This rearrangement joins TRBV30 to TRBJ2-3; maybe TRBD1 (5 bases). Germline-derived CDR1 and CDR2 are GTSNPN and SVGIG (reference sequence). Trimming took off 4 bases at V and 5 bases at J, with 13 bases between the two ends. The CDR3 covers 13 residues. CDR3 sequence reads: CAWIRDSVDTQYF. CDR3 bases: TGTGCCTGGATCCGAGACAGCGTAGATACGCAGTATTTT.

To note about this clone: Other nucleotide sequences in the sample specify the same CDR3. The chain carries TRBV5-1 and TRBJ2-1, with D unresolved. V dropped 0 bases and J dropped 3 bases, with 7 bases sitting between them. Germline-derived CDR1 and CDR2 are SGHRS and YFSETQ. This CDR3 contains 14 residues. CDR3 bases: TGCGCCAGCAGCTTGGACAGAAGCTACAATGAGCAGTTCTTC. Protein sequence: CASSLDRSYNEQFF. The full variable domain, rest sourced from reference TRBV5-1 and TRBJ2-1, is KAGVTQTPRYLIKTRGQQVTLSCSPISGHRSVSWYQQTPGQGLQFLFEYFSETQRNKGNFPGRFSGRQFSNSRSEMNVSTLELGDSALYLCASSLDRSYNEQFFGPGTRLTVL.

The chain employs TRBV7-2 and TRBJ2-7; 7 bases align to TRBD2. This CDR3 contains 15 residues. V lost 5 bases to trimming and J lost 0 bases; unmatched junction nucleotides: 7. The V gene's germline CDR1 is SGHTA and CDR2 FQGNSA. The CDR3 reads CASSPSLAASYEQYF. As DNA, the CDR3 is TGTGCCAGCAGCCCTAGTCTAGCGGCCTCCTACGAGCAGTACTTC.

This clone is a singleton in its sample. The V call is TRBV6-6, the J call TRBJ2-7; a possible D gene is TRBD1 (6 bases). The length of the CDR3 is 15 residues. Trimming removed 0 bases at V and 5 bases at J, with 14 bases between. Germline-derived CDR1 and CDR2 are MNHNY and SVGAGI (reference sequence). CDR3 region: CASSYSIGGQNEQYF. DNA of the CDR3: TGTGCCAGCAGTTACTCGATTGGGGGCCAGAACGAGCAGTACTTC.

V usage is TRBV30 and J usage is TRBJ1-2; D gene unclear. With 1 base removed from V and 0 bases from J, the gap between germline ends came to 6 bases. The germline CDR1 and CDR2 sequences are GTSNPN and SVGIG (reference sequence). CDR3 length: 13 residues. CDR3 in DNA: TGTGCCTGGAGTGACAGTTCTAACTATGGCTACACCTTC. Its protein is CAWSDSSNYGYTF.

V usage is TRBV5-1 and J usage is TRBJ1-2, with a possible D match to TRBD1 (5 bases). Germline V gives CDR1 SGHRS, CDR2 YFSETQ. Trimming removed 2 bases from V and 4 bases from J, with 15 bases in between. The CDR3 is 15 residues long. The DNA for the CDR3 is TGCGCCAGCAGCTTTGTTTCCGGGGGGACCTATGGCTACACCTTC. It is translated as CASSFVSGGTYGYTF.

The chain employs TRBV7-9 and TRBJ1-2, with 9 bases aligning to TRBD1. The germline V gene has CDR1 SEHNR and CDR2 FQNEAQ (reference sequence). After removal of 5 bases from V and 4 bases from J, the junction contained 8 bases not matched to a gene. There are 15 residues in the CDR3. The CDR3 sequence is CASSPWTGVAYGYTF. DNA for the CDR3: TGTGCCAGCAGCCCATGGACAGGGGTTGCCTATGGCTACACCTTC.

Remarks on this clone: Other DNA sequences in this specimen translate into the identical CDR3. This chain links TRBV27 with TRBJ1-5, with D unclear. The CDR3 is 13 residues long. CDR1 MNHEY and CDR2 SMNVEV come from the germline V gene (reference sequence). Trimming pared 3 bases from V and 4 bases from J, leaving 7 bases between. The CDR3 reads CASSLNRNQPQHF. The DNA of the CDR3 is TGTGCCAGCAGTTTGAACAGAAATCAGCCCCAGCATTTT.

This clone appeared a single time. The V call is TRBV9, the J call TRBJ1-4, with D tentatively TRBD1 (6 bases). The CDR3 is 17 amino acids. CDR1 is SGDLS, CDR2 YYNGEE, per germline. Trimming pared 3 bases from V and 1 base from J, leaving 16 bases between. The CDR3 DNA reads TGTGCCAGCAGCGCGGGACACCTCCCTGGAACTAATGAAAAACTGTTTTTT. This translates into CASSAGHLPGTNEKLFF.

The rearrangement links TRBV5-5 to TRBJ2-7; D is unclear. CDR1 and CDR2 from the germline V gene are SGHKS and YYEKEE (reference sequence). Trimming left V 1 base short and J 0 bases short, with 8 bases between. The CDR3 covers 14 residues. The CDR3 here is CASSLRESSYEQYF. The CDR3 DNA sequence: TGTGCCAGCAGCTTGAGAGAGAGCTCCTACGAGCAGTACTTC.

The chain recombines TRBV10-3 with TRBJ2-3, with TRBD2 matching over 10 bases. V trimming: 4 bases; J trimming: 4 bases; junction bases outside the gene matches: 11. Germline CDR1 reads ENHRY; CDR2 reads SYGVKD. CDR3 length equals 17 residues. CDR3 DNA: TGTGCCATCAGTGCCCAAGGAGCTAGCGGGGGCCCAGATACGCAGTATTTT. Translated, it gives CAISAQGASGGPDTQYF.

J is TRBJ1-1 and V is TRBV4-1; the D is unclear. The CDR3 has 15 amino acids. The germline CDR1 and CDR2 sequences are MGHRA and YSYEKL. V lost 1 base and J 3 bases, leaving 12 bases between the germline ends. CDR3 sequence (DNA): TGCGCCAGCAGCCAAGTAGAGGCTTTGGACACTGAAGCTTTCTTT. Amino acid sequence: CASSQVEALDTEAFF.

The J gene is TRBJ2-2, the V gene TRBV15; 7 bases match TRBD1. CDR3 length equals 15 residues. Per germline, CDR1 LNHNV and CDR2 YYDKDF (reference sequence). J gave up 1 base and V 5 bases, and 4 bases lay outside the gene matches. CDR3 in amino acids: CATSFRDRNTGELFF. CDR3 DNA sequence: TGTGCCACCAGCTTCCGGGACAGGAACACCGGGGAGCTGTTTTTT.

This clone occurred once. Other DNA sequences in the same sample also yield this CDR3. The chain combines TRBV5-1 with TRBJ2-3; 8 bases match TRBD1. Losses at the gene ends were 0 bases for V and 6 bases for J; bases not matched to a gene: 6. This CDR3 region has 15 residues. CDR1 and CDR2 from the germline V gene are SGHRS and YFSETQ. The CDR3 DNA reads TGCGCCAGCAGCTTGGAAGGGACAGGCTCGGATACGCAGTATTTT. This gives the protein CASSLEGTGSDTQYF.

The chain joins TRBV28 to TRBJ1-5; perhaps TRBD1 as D (6 bases). The CDR3 extends over 17 amino acids. From germline, CDR1 is MDHEN and CDR2 SYDVKM. Trimming stripped 5 bases from V and 7 bases from J, with 24 bases between. The CDR3, as DNA: TGTGCCAGCAGTATGCCCCCCACAGGGAACTCCGGCCAGCCCCAGCATTTT. Its protein product is CASSMPPTGNSGQPQHF.

As to this clone: The identical CDR3 is also encoded by other nucleotide sequences in the sample. The chain couples TRBV6-5 to TRBJ1-2, with TRBD1 as a possible D gene (6 bases). This CDR3 spans 13 amino acids. Germline CDR1 and CDR2: MNHEY and SVGAGI. Trimming pared 2 bases from V and 5 bases from J, leaving 9 bases between. This CDR3 reads CASSYRQGYGYTF. The CDR3 region has the DNA TGTGCCAGCAGTTACAGGCAGGGGTATGGCTACACCTTC.